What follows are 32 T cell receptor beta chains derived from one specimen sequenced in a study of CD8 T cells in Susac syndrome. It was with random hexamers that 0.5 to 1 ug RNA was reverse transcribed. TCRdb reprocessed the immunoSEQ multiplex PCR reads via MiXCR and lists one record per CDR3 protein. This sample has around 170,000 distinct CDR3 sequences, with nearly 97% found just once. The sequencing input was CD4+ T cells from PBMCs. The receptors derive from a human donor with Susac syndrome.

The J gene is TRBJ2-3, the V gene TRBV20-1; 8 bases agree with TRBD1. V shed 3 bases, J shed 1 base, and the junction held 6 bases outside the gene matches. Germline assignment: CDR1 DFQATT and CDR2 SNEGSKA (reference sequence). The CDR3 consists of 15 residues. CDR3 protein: CSASDPTGGTDTQYF. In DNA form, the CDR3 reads TGCAGTGCTAGTGACCCGACAGGGGGCACAGATACGCAGTATTTT.

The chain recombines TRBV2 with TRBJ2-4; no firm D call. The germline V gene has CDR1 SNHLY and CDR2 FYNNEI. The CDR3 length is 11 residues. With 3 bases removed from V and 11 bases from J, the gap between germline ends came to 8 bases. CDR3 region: CASSDRQLQYF. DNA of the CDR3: TGTGCCAGCAGTGACCGGCAGCTTCAGTACTTC. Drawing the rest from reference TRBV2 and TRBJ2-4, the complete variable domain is EPEVTQTPSHQVTQMGQEVILRCVPISNHLYFYWYRQILGQKVEFLVSFYNNEISEKSEIFDDQFSVERPDGSNFTLKIRSTKLEDSAMYFCASSDRQLQYFGAGTRLSVL.

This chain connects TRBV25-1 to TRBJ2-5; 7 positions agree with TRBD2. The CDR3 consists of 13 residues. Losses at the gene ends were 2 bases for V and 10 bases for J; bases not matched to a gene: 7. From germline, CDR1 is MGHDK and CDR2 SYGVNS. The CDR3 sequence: CASSEAGTGGQYF. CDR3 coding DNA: TGTGCCAGCAGTGAAGCCGGAACGGGGGGCCAGTACTTC.

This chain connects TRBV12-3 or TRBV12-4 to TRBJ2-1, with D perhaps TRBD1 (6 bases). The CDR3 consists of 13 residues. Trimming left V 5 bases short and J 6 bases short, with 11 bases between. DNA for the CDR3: TGTGCCAGCAGTCAACAGGGCCCCAATGAGCAGTTCTTC. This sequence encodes CASSQQGPNEQFF.

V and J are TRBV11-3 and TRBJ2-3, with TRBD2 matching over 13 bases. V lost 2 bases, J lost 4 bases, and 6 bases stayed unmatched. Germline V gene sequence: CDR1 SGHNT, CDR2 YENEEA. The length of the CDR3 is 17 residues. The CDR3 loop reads CASSLRTSGGVADTQYF. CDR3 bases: TGTGCCAGCAGCTTACGGACTAGCGGGGGAGTAGCAGATACGCAGTATTTT.

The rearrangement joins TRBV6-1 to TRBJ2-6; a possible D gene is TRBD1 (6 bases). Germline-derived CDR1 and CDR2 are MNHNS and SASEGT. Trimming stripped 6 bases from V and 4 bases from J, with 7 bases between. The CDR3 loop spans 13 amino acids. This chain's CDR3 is CASRGAGANVLTF. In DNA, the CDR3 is TGTGCCAGCAGGGGGGCGGGGGCCAACGTCCTGACTTTC.

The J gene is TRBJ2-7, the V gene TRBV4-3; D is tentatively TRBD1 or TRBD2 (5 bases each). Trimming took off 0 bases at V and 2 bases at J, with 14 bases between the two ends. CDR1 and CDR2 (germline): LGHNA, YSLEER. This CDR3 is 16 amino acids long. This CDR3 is CASSQDWGTPPYEQYF. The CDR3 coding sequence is TGCGCCAGCAGCCAAGATTGGGGGACGCCTCCCTACGAGCAGTACTTC.

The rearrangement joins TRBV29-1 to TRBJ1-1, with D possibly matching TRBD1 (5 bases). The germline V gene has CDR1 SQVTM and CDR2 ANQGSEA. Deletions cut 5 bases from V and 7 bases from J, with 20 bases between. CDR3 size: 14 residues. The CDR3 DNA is TGCAGCGTTAATAGCCCACCTTCAGGGATTGAAGCTTTCTTT. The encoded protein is CSVNSPPSGIEAFF.

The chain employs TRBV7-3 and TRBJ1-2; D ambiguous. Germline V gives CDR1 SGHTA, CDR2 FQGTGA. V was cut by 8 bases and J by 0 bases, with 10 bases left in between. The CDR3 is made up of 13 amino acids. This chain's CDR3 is CASRPGSNYGYTF. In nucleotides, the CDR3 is TGTGCCAGCCGTCCGGGATCTAACTATGGCTACACCTTC.

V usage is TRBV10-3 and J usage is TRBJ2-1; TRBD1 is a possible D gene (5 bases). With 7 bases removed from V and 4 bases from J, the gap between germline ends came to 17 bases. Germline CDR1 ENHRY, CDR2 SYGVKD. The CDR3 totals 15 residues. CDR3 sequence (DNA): TGTGCCATCATTGACAGCGCGGTACGGTACAATGAGCAGTTCTTC. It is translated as CAIIDSAVRYNEQFF.

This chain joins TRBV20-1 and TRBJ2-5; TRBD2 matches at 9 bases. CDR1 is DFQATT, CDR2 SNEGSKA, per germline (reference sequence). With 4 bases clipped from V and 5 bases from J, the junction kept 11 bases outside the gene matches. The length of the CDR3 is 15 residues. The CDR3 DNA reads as TGCAGTGCTACTGTCCCCGGGACTAGCAGCGAGACCCAGTACTTC. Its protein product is CSATVPGTSSETQYF.

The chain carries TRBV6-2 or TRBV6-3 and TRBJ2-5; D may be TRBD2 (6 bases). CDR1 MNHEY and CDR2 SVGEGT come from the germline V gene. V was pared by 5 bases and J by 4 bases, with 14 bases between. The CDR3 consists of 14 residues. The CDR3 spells CASSVPSGRETQYF. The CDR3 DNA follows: TGTGCCAGCAGTGTACCCTCCGGGAGAGAGACCCAGTACTTC.

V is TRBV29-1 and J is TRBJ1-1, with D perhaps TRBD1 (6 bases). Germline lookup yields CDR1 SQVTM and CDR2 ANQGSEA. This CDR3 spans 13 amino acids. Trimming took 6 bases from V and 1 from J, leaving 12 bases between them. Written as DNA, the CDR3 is TGCAGCGTCGAAAGGGGGGGGAACACTGAAGCTTTCTTT. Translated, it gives CSVERGGNTEAFF.

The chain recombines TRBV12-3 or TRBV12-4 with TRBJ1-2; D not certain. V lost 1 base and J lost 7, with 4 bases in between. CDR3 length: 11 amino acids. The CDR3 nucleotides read TGTGCCAGCAGTTTAGGCCTTGGCTACACCTTC. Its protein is CASSLGLGYTF.

For the CDR3, the DNA is TGTGCCAGCAGCCAACGATATAGGACGGGGGGATACAATGAGCAGTTCTTC. It encodes CASSQRYRTGGYNEQFF. The V and J genes are TRBV3-1 and TRBJ2-1; 7 nucleotides line up with TRBD2. Germline-derived CDR1 and CDR2 are LGHDT and YNNKEL (reference sequence). V was clipped by 2 bases and J by 4 bases; unmatched bases: 11. This CDR3 comprises 17 residues.

CDR3: CASSPRDRGSHEQYF. DNA of the CDR3: TGTGCCAGCTCACCACGAGACAGGGGATCCCACGAGCAGTACTTC. J is TRBJ2-7 and V is TRBV18, with 8 bases lining up with TRBD1. With 1 base clipped from V and 5 bases from J, the junction kept 7 bases outside the gene matches. This CDR3 region has 15 residues. Germline V gene data show CDR1 as KGHSH and CDR2 as LQKENI.

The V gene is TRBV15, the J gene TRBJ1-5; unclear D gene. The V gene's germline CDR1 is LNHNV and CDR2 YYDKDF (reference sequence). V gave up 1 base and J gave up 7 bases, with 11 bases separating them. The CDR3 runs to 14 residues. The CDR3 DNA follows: TGTGCCACCAGCAGAGGCAGCGGAGGACAGCCCCAGCATTTT. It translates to CATSRGSGGQPQHF.

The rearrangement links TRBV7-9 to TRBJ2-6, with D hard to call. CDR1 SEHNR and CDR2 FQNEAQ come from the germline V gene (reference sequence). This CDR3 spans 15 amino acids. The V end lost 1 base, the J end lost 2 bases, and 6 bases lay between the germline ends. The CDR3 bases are TGTGCCAGCAGCTTAGGATCAGCTGGGGCCAACGTCCTGACTTTC. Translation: CASSLGSAGANVLTF. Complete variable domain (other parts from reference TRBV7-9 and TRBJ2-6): DTGVSQNPRHKITKRGQNVTFRCDPISEHNRLYWYRQTLGQGPEFLTYFQNEAQLEKSRLLSDRFSAERPKGSFSTLEIQRTEQGDSAMYLCASSLGSAGANVLTFGAGSRLTVL.

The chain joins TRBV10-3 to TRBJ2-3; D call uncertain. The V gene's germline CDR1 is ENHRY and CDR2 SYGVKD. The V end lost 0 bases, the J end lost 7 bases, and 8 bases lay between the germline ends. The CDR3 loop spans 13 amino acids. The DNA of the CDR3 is TGTGCCATCAGTGAGTCTGGGGTGAATACGCAGTATTTT. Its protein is CAISESGVNTQYF.

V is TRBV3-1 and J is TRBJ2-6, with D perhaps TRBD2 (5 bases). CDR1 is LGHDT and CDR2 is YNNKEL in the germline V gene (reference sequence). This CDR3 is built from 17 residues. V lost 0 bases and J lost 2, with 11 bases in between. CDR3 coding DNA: TGTGCCAGCAGCCAAGAAAGAGGGTTGGCTGGGGCCAACGTCCTGACTTTC. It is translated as CASSQERGLAGANVLTF.

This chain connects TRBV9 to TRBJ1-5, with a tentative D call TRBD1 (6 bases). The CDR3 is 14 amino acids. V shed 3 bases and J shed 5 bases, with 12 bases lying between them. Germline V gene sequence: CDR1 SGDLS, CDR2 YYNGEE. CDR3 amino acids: CASSAGTSYQPQHF. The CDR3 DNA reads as TGTGCCAGCAGCGCCGGGACATCATATCAGCCCCAGCATTTT.

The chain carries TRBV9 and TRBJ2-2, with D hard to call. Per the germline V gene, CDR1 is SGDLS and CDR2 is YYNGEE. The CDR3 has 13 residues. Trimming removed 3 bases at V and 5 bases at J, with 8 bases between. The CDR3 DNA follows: TGTGCCAGCAGCGATATGGGGACCGGGGAGCTGTTTTTT. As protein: CASSDMGTGELFF.

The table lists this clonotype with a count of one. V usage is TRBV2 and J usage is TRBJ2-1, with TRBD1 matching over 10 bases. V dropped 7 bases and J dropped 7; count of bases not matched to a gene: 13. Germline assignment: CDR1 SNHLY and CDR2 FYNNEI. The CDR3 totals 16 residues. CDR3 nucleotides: TGTGCCAGCATAAACCTCCGGGACAGGGGCCCTAATGAGCAGTTCTTC. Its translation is CASINLRDRGPNEQFF.

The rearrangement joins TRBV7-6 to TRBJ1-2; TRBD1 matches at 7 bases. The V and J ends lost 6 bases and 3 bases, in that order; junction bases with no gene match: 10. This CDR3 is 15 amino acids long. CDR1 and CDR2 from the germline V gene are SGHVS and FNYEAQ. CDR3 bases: TGTGCCAGCAGTCCGACGACAGGGAGGGACTATGGCTACACCTTC. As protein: CASSPTTGRDYGYTF.

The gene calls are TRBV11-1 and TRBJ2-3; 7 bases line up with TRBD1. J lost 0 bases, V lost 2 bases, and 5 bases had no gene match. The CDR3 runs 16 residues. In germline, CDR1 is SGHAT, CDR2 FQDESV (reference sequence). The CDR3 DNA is TGTGCCAGCAGCTTATCCCGGGACAGTAGCACAGATACGCAGTATTTT. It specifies CASSLSRDSSTDTQYF.

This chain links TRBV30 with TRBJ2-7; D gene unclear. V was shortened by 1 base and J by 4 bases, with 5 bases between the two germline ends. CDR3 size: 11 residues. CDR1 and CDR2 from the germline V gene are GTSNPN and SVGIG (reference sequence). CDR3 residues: CAWSAQYEQYF. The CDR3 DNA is TGTGCCTGGAGTGCCCAGTACGAGCAGTACTTC.

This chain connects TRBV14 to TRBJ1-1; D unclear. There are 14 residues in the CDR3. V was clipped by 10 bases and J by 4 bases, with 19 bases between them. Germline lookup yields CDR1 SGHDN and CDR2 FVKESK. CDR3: CATARARDFTEAFF. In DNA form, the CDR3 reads TGTGCCACCGCCCGGGCTAGAGATTTCACTGAAGCTTTCTTT. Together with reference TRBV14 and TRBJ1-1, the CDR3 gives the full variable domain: EAGVTQFPSHSVIEKGQTVTLRCDPISGHDNLYWYRRVMGKEIKFLLHFVKESKQDESGMPNNRFLAERTGGTYSTLKVQPAELEDSGVYFCATARARDFTEAFFGQGTRLTVV.

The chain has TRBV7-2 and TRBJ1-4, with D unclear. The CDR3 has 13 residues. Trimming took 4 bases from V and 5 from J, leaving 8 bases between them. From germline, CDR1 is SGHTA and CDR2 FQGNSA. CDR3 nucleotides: TGTGCCAGCAGCTCCCAATTCAATGAAAAACTGTTTTTT. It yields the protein CASSSQFNEKLFF.

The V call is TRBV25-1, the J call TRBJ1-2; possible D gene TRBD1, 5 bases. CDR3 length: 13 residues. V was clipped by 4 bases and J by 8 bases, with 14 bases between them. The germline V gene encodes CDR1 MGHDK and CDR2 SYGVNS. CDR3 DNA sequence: TGTGCCAGCAGTGGGGGCAGGGTCCACGGCTACACCTTC. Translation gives CASSGGRVHGYTF.

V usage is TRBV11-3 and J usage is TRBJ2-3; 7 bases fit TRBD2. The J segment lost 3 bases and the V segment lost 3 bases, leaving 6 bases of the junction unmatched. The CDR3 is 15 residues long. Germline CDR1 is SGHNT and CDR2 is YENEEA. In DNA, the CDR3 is TGTGCCAGCAGCTTTAGGCGGGGAGGGACAGATACGCAGTATTTT. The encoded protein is CASSFRRGGTDTQYF. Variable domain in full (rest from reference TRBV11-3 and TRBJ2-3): EAGVVQSPRYKIIEKKQPVAFWCNPISGHNTLYWYLQNLGQGPELLIRYENEEAVDDSQLPKDRFSAERLKGVDSTLKIQPAELGDSAVYLCASSFRRGGTDTQYFGPGTRLTVL.

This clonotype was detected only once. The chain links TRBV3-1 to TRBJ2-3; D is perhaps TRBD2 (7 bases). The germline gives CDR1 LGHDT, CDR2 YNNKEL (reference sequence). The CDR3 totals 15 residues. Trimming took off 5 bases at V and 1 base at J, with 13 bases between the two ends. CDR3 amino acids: CASSWGGVGTDTQYF. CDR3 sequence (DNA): TGTGCCAGCAGCTGGGGGGGCGTTGGCACAGATACGCAGTATTTT.

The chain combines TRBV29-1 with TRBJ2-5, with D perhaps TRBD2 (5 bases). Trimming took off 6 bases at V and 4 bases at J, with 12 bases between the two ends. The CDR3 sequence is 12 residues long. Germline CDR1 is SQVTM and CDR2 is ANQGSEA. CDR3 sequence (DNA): TGCAGCGTCTCCAGTGGAGGAGAGACCCAGTACTTC. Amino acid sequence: CSVSSGGETQYF. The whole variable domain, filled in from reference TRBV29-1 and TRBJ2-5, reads SAVISQKPSRDICQRGTSLTIQCQVDSQVTMMFWYRQQPGQSLTLIATANQGSEATYESGFVIDKFPISRPNLTFSTLTVSNMSPEDSSIYLCSVSSGGETQYFGPGTRLLVL.